This TCR beta chain comes out of a study of blood T cell repertoires in COVID-19. There are 14 residues in the CDR3. V was clipped by 6 bases and J by 4 bases, with 13 bases between them. The germline V gene encodes CDR1 MNHEY and CDR2 SVGAGI. Sequencing was performed with immunoSEQ multiplex PCR; in TCRdb, only in-frame clones are kept and a portion is missing. The table records under 75,000 clones, nearly 80% of them present only once. The chain joins TRBV6-5 to TRBJ1-3, with D unresolved. The sequence was obtained from a woman aged 55-69 years with acute or convalescent COVID-19. Specimen: peripheral blood. The CDR3 DNA reads TGTGCCAGCAGATTTGAGAGTTCCGGAAACACCATATATTTT. Translation: CASRFESSGNTIYF.